What follows are 11 T cell receptor beta chains derived from one specimen sequenced in a study of HIV-infected children after antiretroviral therapy interruption. RNA-based 3' RACE libraries used unique molecular identifiers. TCRdb reanalysed the 3' RACE reads using MiXCR and keeps one entry per CDR3 protein. The sample includes about 83,000 distinct CDR3 sequences, under 8% of them seen just once. The treatment: PENTA 11 planned treatment interruption arm or continuous ART arm. The sample in question was CD45RA+ CD4+ T cells from PBMCs, pooled from several time points, obtained from a donor given antiretroviral therapy, either interrupted or continuous. The subset denotes: naive CD4+ CD45RA+ CD45RO- T cells. Receptors originate from a pool of human donors with HIV.

At least ten counts were recorded for this clonotype. The chain couples TRBV7-2 to TRBJ2-1; TRBD2 might be the D (6 bases). With 2 bases removed from V and 3 bases from J, the gap between germline ends came to 11 bases. The CDR3 has 15 amino acids. CDR1 is SGHTA and CDR2 is FQGNSA in the germline V gene. The CDR3: CASSLYGGDYNEQFF. CDR3 nucleotide sequence: TGTGCCAGCAGCTTATACGGAGGGGACTACAATGAGCAGTTCTTC.

This clonotype appeared a few times. The J gene is TRBJ2-4, the V gene TRBV19, with D tentatively TRBD1 (6 bases). Germline CDR1 reads LNHDA; CDR2 reads SQIVND (reference sequence). The CDR3 is 16 residues long. V was clipped by 6 bases and J by 3 bases, with 18 bases between them. The CDR3 coding sequence is TGTGCCAGTAGGGCACAACAGGGTTGGGACAAAAACATTCAGTACTTC. Translation: CASRAQQGWDKNIQYF.

This clonotype was observed many times. The chain joins TRBV28 to TRBJ2-6; no clear D gene. The V end lost 2 bases, the J end lost 0 bases, and 14 bases lay between the germline ends. This CDR3 has 18 residues. Germline CDR1 is MDHEN and CDR2 is SYDVKM. CDR3 DNA: TGTGCCAGCAGTTTACCCCCTGAATCGTACTCTGGGGCCAACGTCCTGACTTTC. This encodes CASSLPPESYSGANVLTF.

This clonotype was seen repeatedly, ten times or more. The genes are TRBV10-3 and TRBJ1-2; D gene uncertain. This CDR3 has 13 amino acids. V was pared by 6 bases and J by 7 bases, with 15 bases between. Germline V gene lookup returns CDR1 ENHRY and CDR2 SYGVKD. CDR3 nucleotides: TGTGCCATCAGGGACGGGCCGGGAGGTGGCTACACCTTC. It is translated as CAIRDGPGGGYTF.

There are a few counts of this clonotype. The rearrangement uses TRBV6-2 or TRBV6-3 and TRBJ2-7, with 10 nucleotides matching TRBD1. CDR1 MNHEY and CDR2 SVGEGT come from the germline V gene. V trimming: 6 bases; J trimming: 7 bases; junction bases outside the gene matches: 6. The CDR3 runs 13 residues. CDR3 bases: TGTGCCAGCAGCGGGACAGGGGCTCGAGAGCAGTACTTC. It translates to CASSGTGAREQYF.

This clonotype showed up many times. This chain connects TRBV10-3 to TRBJ2-5; the D is unclear. The CDR3 loop spans 11 amino acids. CDR1 and CDR2 (germline): ENHRY, SYGVKD. The V end lost 5 bases, the J end lost 5 bases, and 6 bases lay between the germline ends. CDR3 DNA: TGTGCCATCAGTCCCTTGGAGACCCAGTACTTC. Its translation is CAISPLETQYF.

This clonotype was observed many times. The chain has TRBV19 and TRBJ2-3; 9 bases fit TRBD2. The CDR3 length is 14 residues. CDR1 is LNHDA, CDR2 SQIVND, per germline (reference sequence). J was trimmed by 4 bases and V by 1 base; bases with no gene match: 0. CDR3 nucleotides: TGTGCCAGTAGTATAGGACTAGCGGCAGATACGCAGTATTTT. Protein product: CASSIGLAADTQYF.

This clonotype was recorded at least ten times. The rearrangement links TRBV20-1 to TRBJ2-7; a possible D gene is TRBD1 (5 bases). Trimming pared 4 bases from V and 1 base from J, leaving 17 bases between. Germline lookup yields CDR1 DFQATT and CDR2 SNEGSKA (reference sequence). CDR3 length: 15 amino acids. The CDR3 loop reads CSATPPTGHSYEQYF. For the CDR3, the DNA is TGCAGTGCTACCCCCCCCACAGGTCATTCCTACGAGCAGTACTTC.

This clonotype was counted ten times or more. The chain joins TRBV19 to TRBJ2-3, with D maybe TRBD1 (5 bases). Germline CDR1 reads LNHDA; CDR2 reads SQIVND (reference sequence). Trimming removed 6 bases from V and 2 bases from J, with 12 bases in between. The CDR3 length is 14 residues. CDR3 protein: CASSPRQLTDTQYF. CDR3 bases: TGTGCCAGTAGCCCCCGACAGCTCACAGATACGCAGTATTTT.

This clonotype appeared many times. This sequence joins TRBV4-1 and TRBJ2-3, with 7 nucleotides matching TRBD1. Per germline, CDR1 MGHRA and CDR2 YSYEKL. After removal of 3 bases from V and 4 bases from J, the junction contained 4 bases not matched to a gene. This CDR3 comprises 14 residues. The CDR3 loop is CASSQEGGADTQYF. In DNA form, the CDR3 reads TGCGCCAGCAGCCAGGAAGGGGGCGCAGATACGCAGTATTTT.

This clonotype was detected only a few times. The CDR3 protein is CASSIQGYPYEQYF. The CDR3 coding sequence is TGTGCCAGTAGTATACAGGGATACCCCTACGAGCAGTACTTC. This chain connects TRBV19 to TRBJ2-7; D may be TRBD1 (5 bases). This CDR3 has 14 residues. Germline V gene lookup returns CDR1 LNHDA and CDR2 SQIVND (reference sequence). The V and J ends lost 2 bases and 2 bases respectively, with 10 bases between them.